This is a list of T cell receptor beta chains from one sample in a study of blood T cell repertoires in COVID-19. Profiling relied on immunoSEQ multiplex PCR, and the TCRdb table lists in-frame clones only, not all of them. The table has around 55,000 clones, around 90% seen once. The sequencing input was peripheral blood. These receptors originate from a man aged 55 to 70 with acute or convalescent COVID-19. The CDR3 runs from the conserved cysteine through the conserved F or W. A D gene is named only where the DNA matches it firmly. Size is stated for part of the rows, as once, few or many counts, or as a class when the clone is expanded.

V gene,clone size,J gene,D gene,CDR3 DNA,CDR3 protein
TRBV11-3,few,TRBJ1-2,TRBD1,TGTGCCAGCAGCTACGGGACAGGGAGAGCTAACTATGGCTACACCTTC,CASSYGTGRANYGYTF
TRBV6-5,once,TRBJ1-4,TRBD1,TGTGCCAGCAGGGTCCAGGGGGCGACTAATGAAAAACTGTTTTTT,CASRVQGATNEKLFF
TRBV28,NA,TRBJ1-4,NA,TGTGCCAGCAGCTCCGGACAGAAGAATGAAAAACTGTTTTTT,CASSSGQKNEKLFF
TRBV7-9,NA,TRBJ2-1,TRBD1,TGTGCCAGCAGCTTCGGACAGGGAGATAGGGATGAGCAGTTCTTC,CASSFGQGDRDEQFF
TRBV7-2,NA,TRBJ2-7,TRBD1,TGTGCCAGCAGCTTAAGGGACAGGGCCTACGAGCAGTACTTC,CASSLRDRAYEQYF
TRBV18,NA,TRBJ1-1,NA,TGTGCCAGCTCACCAGTGGAGGGGAAGGATACTGAAGCTTTCTTT,CASSPVEGKDTEAFF
TRBV7-3,NA,TRBJ2-7,TRBD2,TGTGCCAGCAGCTTAACGGGGGGGTCCGAGCAGTACTTC,CASSLTGGSEQYF
TRBV14,NA,TRBJ2-3,NA,TGTGCCAGCAGCAGCCAAGGACAGACCACAGATACGCAGTATTTT,CASSSQGQTTDTQYF
TRBV3-1/TRBV3-2,NA,TRBJ2-7,NA,TGTGCCAGCAGCCAAGATAGCGACGAGCAGTACTTC,CASSQDSDEQYF
TRBV19,NA,TRBJ1-2,TRBD1,TGTGCCAGTAGTATGACAGGGAACCCGGGTTATGGCTACACCTTC,CASSMTGNPGYGYTF
TRBV7-8,NA,TRBJ1-5,TRBD1,TGTGCCAGCAGCCACGACAGGGTGGGTCAGCCCCAGCATTTT,CASSHDRVGQPQHF
TRBV5-1,NA,TRBJ2-1,NA,TGCGCCAGCAGCGCCGGACACCGGGAGCAGTTCTTC,CASSAGHREQFF
TRBV18,NA,TRBJ2-5,NA,TGTGCCAGCTCACCTAAACAAGAGACCCAGTACTTC,CASSPKQETQYF
TRBV27,NA,TRBJ2-7,NA,TGTGCCAGCAGTTTATGGGAGAACCCCTACGAGCAGTACTTC,CASSLWENPYEQYF
TRBV7-9,NA,TRBJ2-2,NA,TGTGCCAGCAGCTTATCTCAGGTTCTCCCCACCGGGGAGCTGTTTTTT,CASSLSQVLPTGELFF
TRBV28,once,TRBJ2-5,TRBD2,TGTGCCAGCAGTTTTATAGCGGGAGGTCAGTCGGAGACCCAGTACTTC,CASSFIAGGQSETQYF
TRBV19,NA,TRBJ1-5,TRBD1,TGTGCCAGTAGTTCCGACCGTGGTGGACAGGAATATCAGCCCCAGCATTTT,CASSSDRGGQEYQPQHF
TRBV7-2,NA,TRBJ1-6,NA,TGTGCCAGCAGCTTAGAAGGGGATTCACCCCTCCACTTT,CASSLEGDSPLHF
TRBV27,NA,TRBJ1-6,TRBD1,TGTGCCAGCAGTTCCCCCCCGGGACAGACTTATAATTCACCCCTCCACTTT,CASSSPPGQTYNSPLHF
TRBV7-3,few,TRBJ2-6,TRBD1,TGTGCCAGCAGCTTAGGACAGGGAACAGCCAACGTCCTGACTTTC,CASSLGQGTANVLTF
TRBV27,NA,TRBJ1-2,TRBD1,TGTGCCAGCAGTTTGGTCAACAGGGGGCTCTATGGCTACACCTTC,CASSLVNRGLYGYTF
TRBV7-3,NA,TRBJ2-2,NA,TGTGCCAGCAGCACTAGGCATAACACCGGGGAGCTGTTTTTT,CASSTRHNTGELFF
TRBV18,NA,TRBJ1-4,NA,TGTGCCAGCTCGCTTAACGGGAGGGCGTCGTTTAGTGCAACTAATGAAAAACTGTTTTTT,CASSLNGRASFSATNEKLFF
TRBV11-1,NA,TRBJ2-3,NA,TGTGCCAGCAGCTTACCCTCTCGGGTAGTGGATACGCAGTATTTT,CASSLPSRVVDTQYF
TRBV6-4,NA,TRBJ1-1,NA,TGTGCCAGCAGTGCCGAGGAGGGGACTGAAGCTTTCTTT,CASSAEEGTEAFF
TRBV28,NA,TRBJ2-3,NA,TGTGCCAGCAGTTCCCCAGCAATGGGGGAGGGGGGTGCAGATACGCAGTATTTT,CASSSPAMGEGGADTQYF
TRBV18,NA,TRBJ2-7,TRBD2,TGTGCCAGCTCACCAACGCGGGGGGGGGCCGGCGGCGAGCAGTACTTC,CASSPTRGGAGGEQYF
TRBV12-3/TRBV12-4,few,TRBJ1-2,NA,TGTGCCAGCAGTTCGGGCGGGGCCTATGGCTACACCTTC,CASSSGGAYGYTF
TRBV19,NA,TRBJ1-2,NA,TGTGCCAGTAGTATACGGAACTATGGCTACACCTTC,CASSIRNYGYTF
TRBV11-2,once,TRBJ1-4,NA,TGTGCCAGCAATGCGAATGCAACTAATGAAAAACTGTTTTTT,CASNANATNEKLFF
TRBV7-3,NA,TRBJ2-5,NA,TGTGCCAGCAGCAGAGGGTACCAAGAGACCCAGTACTTC,CASSRGYQETQYF
TRBV9,NA,TRBJ1-1,TRBD1,TGTGCCAGCAGCGTAGGGAACAGGGGGGACACTGAAGCTTTCTTT,CASSVGNRGDTEAFF
TRBV6-4,NA,TRBJ2-1,NA,TGTGCCAGCAGTGACTTGGCTGGAGCGATCCAGTTCTTC,CASSDLAGAIQFF
TRBV2,NA,TRBJ2-5,TRBD1,TGTGCCAGCACCAAGGACAGGGGGAGGGAGACCCAGTACTTC,CASTKDRGRETQYF
TRBV2,once,TRBJ2-1,NA,TGTGCCAGCAGGGGGGACATTAGGCAGTTCTTC,CASRGDIRQFF
TRBV6-6,NA,TRBJ1-3,NA,TGTGCCAGCGCCCGGGGTACCTCTGGAAACACCATATATTTT,CASARGTSGNTIYF
TRBV2,NA,TRBJ1-4,TRBD1,TGTGCCAGCGCACTTGACAGGGGGGGAAATGAAAAACTGTTTTTT,CASALDRGGNEKLFF
TRBV11-3,few,TRBJ1-1,TRBD1,TGTGCCAGCAGCTTAGGGCCCAGGGGGGCCACTGAAGCTTTCTTT,CASSLGPRGATEAFF
TRBV28,NA,TRBJ2-6,NA,TGTGCCAGCAGTTTCGCTCGGGGTGGGGCCAACGTCCTGACTTTC,CASSFARGGANVLTF
TRBV5-4,few,TRBJ2-3,TRBD1,TGTGCCAGCAGTTTGGACAGGGAGACTAGCACAGATACGCAGTATTTT,CASSLDRETSTDTQYF
TRBV28,NA,TRBJ2-5,NA,TGTGCCAGCACTTCGGGGGGCGGGGAGACCCAGTACTTC,CASTSGGGETQYF
TRBV9,NA,TRBJ1-3,TRBD1,TGTGCCAGCAGCGAGGGACAGGGGGGCTCTGGAAACACCATATATTTT,CASSEGQGGSGNTIYF
TRBV25-1,NA,TRBJ1-2,NA,TGTGCCAGCAGTCAGGGTGTCGGAGACTATGGCTACACCTTC,CASSQGVGDYGYTF
TRBV11-3,NA,TRBJ2-6,TRBD2,TGTGCCAGCAGCCGCAGCGGGGGAGCTGGGGCCAACGTCCTGACTTTC,CASSRSGGAGANVLTF
TRBV9,NA,TRBJ2-1,NA,TGTGCCAGCAGCTTAAGCGAACCGGGAGATCAGTTCTTC,CASSLSEPGDQFF
TRBV11-2,NA,TRBJ1-6,TRBD1,TGTGCCAGCAGCGAGGGGACAGGGGGCAATTCACCCCTCCACTTT,CASSEGTGGNSPLHF
TRBV6-5,NA,TRBJ2-1,TRBD1,TGTGCCAGCAGCCAAGGCAACAGGGGTAATGAGCAGTTCTTC,CASSQGNRGNEQFF
TRBV14,NA,TRBJ2-1,TRBD2,TGTGCCAGCAGCCAAGAATGGCGGGAGGCCCTATACAATGAGCAGTTCTTC,CASSQEWREALYNEQFF
TRBV19,NA,TRBJ1-1,NA,TGTGCCAGTACGAAAAGCCTCGGGAACACTGAAGCTTTCTTT,CASTKSLGNTEAFF
TRBV2,NA,TRBJ2-5,NA,TGTGCCAGCAGTGAAGACGGCCCGGGAGAGACCCAGTACTTC,CASSEDGPGETQYF